This is a list of T cell receptor beta chains from one sample in a study of blood T cells in healthy people across ages. MiXCR, run by TCRdb on the 5' RACE reads, gives a single entry per CDR3 protein. Among approximately 850,000 distinct CDR3 sequences listed, nearly 60% were seen once. The sequenced sample was blood. The receptors derive from a man aged 25-45 years in good health. Both conserved end residues are part of each CDR3. The D gene is left open where the match is weak. Clone size is not always given. Where it is, it says once, few, many or a class for expanded clones.

.	TRBV29-1	TRBD1	14	TRBJ2-2	CSVRQGVDTGELFF	TGCAGCGTTAGGCAGGGGGTGGACACCGGGGAGCTGTTTTTT
.	TRBV20-1	.	13	TRBJ2-1	CSARGGLGNEQFF	TGCAGTGCTAGAGGGGGCCTGGGGAATGAGCAGTTCTTC
once	TRBV7-9	.	14	TRBJ1-1	CASSFSGQDTEAFF	TGTGCCAGCAGCTTTTCAGGGCAAGACACTGAAGCTTTCTTT
.	TRBV2	.	16	TRBJ1-2	CASTDLSSRPHYGYTF	TGTGCCAGCACGGATCTGAGCTCAAGGCCCCACTATGGCTACACCTTC
.	TRBV7-8	TRBD2	21	TRBJ2-7	CASSLDHSPRFQAGGRGEQYF	TGTGCCAGCAGCTTAGACCATTCTCCTAGGTTCCAAGCGGGAGGTAGAGGCGAGCAGTACTTC
.	TRBV4-3	.	13	TRBJ1-2	CASSQVRNYGYTF	TGCGCCAGCAGCCAAGTACGGAACTATGGCTACACCTTC
few	TRBV20-1	TRBD2	14	TRBJ2-1	CSAPGGVPGNEQFF	TGCAGTGCCCCGGGGGGAGTCCCAGGGAATGAGCAGTTCTTC
few	TRBV7-2	.	15	TRBJ2-1	CASRKSGSNHNEQFF	TGTGCCAGCAGAAAATCAGGGAGCAATCACAATGAGCAGTTCTTC
.	TRBV6-5	TRBD2	13	TRBJ2-3	CASSYGGLGSQYF	TGTGCCAGCAGTTACGGAGGACTAGGTTCGCAGTATTTT
few	TRBV27	.	13	TRBJ2-7	CASSLAFGYEQYF	TGTGCCAGCAGTTTAGCGTTTGGGTACGAGCAGTACTTC
many	TRBV2	.	13	TRBJ1-6	CASTQIGNSPLHF	TGTGCCAGCACCCAGATCGGGAATTCACCCCTCCACTTT
.	TRBV12-3/TRBV12-4	TRBD1	11	TRBJ1-1	CASSGQGGAFF	TGTGCCAGCAGTGGACAGGGAGGAGCTTTCTTT
.	TRBV27	.	15	TRBJ2-3	CASSPRWGRTDTQYF	TGTGCCAGCAGCCCTCGGTGGGGCCGAACAGATACGCAGTATTTT
once	TRBV10-3	TRBD1	14	TRBJ2-7	CAIRGQGGTYEQYF	TGTGCCATCAGAGGACAGGGAGGAACCTACGAGCAGTACTTC
.	TRBV15	.	15	TRBJ2-1	CATSTSGTPSDEQFF	TGTGCCACCAGCACTTCCGGGACCCCTTCCGACGAGCAGTTCTTC
.	TRBV9	TRBD1	15	TRBJ2-7	CASSATGTGGTEQYF	TGTGCCAGCAGCGCAACCGGGACAGGGGGAACCGAGCAGTACTTC
once	TRBV7-2	.	15	TRBJ2-1	CASSFGGGAWDEQFF	TGTGCCAGCAGCTTCGGAGGGGGGGCTTGGGATGAGCAGTTCTTC
.	TRBV11-2	.	14	TRBJ2-7	CASSPLGGIYEQYF	TGTGCCAGCAGCCCGCTGGGCGGGATATACGAGCAGTACTTC
.	TRBV6-5	TRBD2	18	TRBJ2-5	CASSYSSPHLAGEETQYF	TGTGCCAGCAGTTACTCGAGCCCCCATCTAGCGGGGGAAGAGACCCAGTACTTC
.	TRBV7-2	TRBD2	14	TRBJ2-2	CASSISGKGVELFF	TGTGCCAGCAGCATTAGCGGGAAGGGGGTGGAGCTGTTTTTT
few	TRBV4-3	TRBD2	15	TRBJ2-7	CASSQEIAGGYEQYF	TGCGCCAGCAGCCAAGAAATAGCGGGAGGTTACGAGCAGTACTTC
few	TRBV5-1	TRBD1	15	TRBJ2-5	CASTRTGGVQETQYF	TGCGCCAGCACTCGGACAGGGGGGGTCCAAGAGACCCAGTACTTC
.	TRBV29-1	TRBD2	14	TRBJ2-1	CSVEGGLASGEQFF	TGCAGCGTTGAGGGGGGACTAGCCAGCGGTGAGCAGTTCTTC
.	TRBV5-1	.	15	TRBJ1-1	CASRLGVIQNTEAFF	TGCGCCAGCAGATTGGGGGTGATCCAGAACACTGAAGCTTTCTTT
.	TRBV10-3	TRBD2	19	TRBJ2-7	CAISHTATLAGLIPYEQYF	TGTGCCATCAGCCACACCGCTACACTAGCGGGACTGATACCCTACGAGCAGTACTTC
.	TRBV5-1	.	14	TRBJ2-4	CASSYEGVKNIQYF	TGCGCCAGCAGCTACGAGGGAGTCAAAAACATTCAGTACTTC
.	TRBV29-1	.	16	TRBJ2-1	CSVGDSMRDSYNEQFF	TGCAGCGTTGGGGATTCGATGCGGGACTCCTACAATGAGCAGTTCTTC
.	TRBV5-8	.	14	TRBJ1-2	CASDPLEQNYGYTF	TGTGCCAGCGACCCTCTGGAGCAGAACTATGGCTACACCTTC
few	TRBV7-9	.	13	TRBJ2-5	CASEKTDQETQYF	TGTGCCAGCGAGAAGACGGATCAAGAGACCCAGTACTTC
.	TRBV12-3/TRBV12-4	.	13	TRBJ1-1	CASSFRGRSEAFF	TGTGCCAGCAGTTTCCGCGGCAGGAGTGAAGCTTTCTTT
.	TRBV7-2	TRBD2	13	TRBJ2-3	CASSYSGDDTQYF	TGTGCCAGCAGCTACAGCGGGGATGATACGCAGTATTTT
.	TRBV6-5	TRBD2	15	TRBJ2-3	CASRGYSGSRNTQYF	TGTGCCAGCAGAGGATATAGCGGGAGTAGAAATACGCAGTATTTT
.	TRBV6-2/TRBV6-3	TRBD1	13	TRBJ1-5	CASRGQGVYPQHF	TGTGCCAGCAGAGGACAGGGGGTTTACCCCCAGCATTTT
few	TRBV7-2	.	12	TRBJ2-1	CASSPGVGEQFF	TGTGCCAGCAGCCCGGGGGTGGGTGAGCAGTTCTTC
many	TRBV3-1	.	11	TRBJ2-1	CASSLGREQFF	TGTGCCAGCAGCTTAGGTCGTGAGCAGTTCTTC
.	TRBV20-1	.	13	TRBJ1-2	CSARDLAEYGYTF	TGCAGTGCTAGAGATTTGGCGGAATATGGCTACACCTTC
.	TRBV6-5	TRBD2	16	TRBJ2-1	CASSYSGGLAYNEQFF	TGTGCCAGCAGTTACTCGGGCGGACTAGCTTATAATGAGCAGTTCTTC
.	TRBV7-2	.	16	TRBJ1-6	CASSLMSGGNNSPLHF	TGTGCCAGCAGCTTAATGAGTGGGGGGAATAATTCACCCCTCCACTTT
few	TRBV5-5	.	12	TRBJ2-1	CASSLVLYEQFF	TGTGCCAGCAGCTTGGTTCTCTATGAGCAGTTCTTC
.	TRBV12-3/TRBV12-4	.	15	TRBJ1-6	CASSSNRGIGSPLHF	TGTGCCAGCAGTTCAAATAGGGGAATAGGATCACCCCTCCACTTT
.	TRBV11-2	.	16	TRBJ2-2	CASASTGSPATGELFF	TGTGCCAGCGCGAGCACCGGATCCCCCGCGACCGGGGAGCTGTTTTTT
.	TRBV4-1	.	17	TRBJ2-6	CASSHRTETSGANVLTF	TGCGCCAGCAGCCACAGGACAGAGACCTCTGGGGCCAACGTCCTGACTTTC
.	TRBV12-3/TRBV12-4	.	16	TRBJ2-4	CASTNPLGGAKNIQYF	TGTGCCAGCACAAATCCACTAGGGGGGGCCAAAAACATTCAGTACTTC
.	TRBV12-3/TRBV12-4	TRBD1	15	TRBJ2-7	CASSAPGQGGLEQYF	TGTGCCAGCAGCGCGCCGGGACAGGGAGGACTCGAGCAGTACTTC
.	TRBV20-1	.	14	TRBJ2-7	CSASRFLSSYEQYF	TGCAGTGCTAGCCGTTTCCTCAGCTCCTACGAGCAGTACTTC
few	TRBV7-2	TRBD2	14	TRBJ2-7	CASSRSGNSYEQYF	TGTGCCAGCAGCCGTAGCGGGAACTCCTACGAGCAGTACTTC
few	TRBV12-3/TRBV12-4	.	13	TRBJ1-2	CASSGAGVYGYTF	TGTGCCAGCAGTGGGGCAGGGGTCTATGGCTACACCTTC
.	TRBV12-3/TRBV12-4	.	14	TRBJ2-5	CASSLGQNQETQYF	TGTGCCAGCAGTTTAGGACAGAACCAAGAGACCCAGTACTTC
.	TRBV20-1	.	16	TRBJ2-6	CSARDSLTPGANVLTF	TGCAGTGCTAGAGATTCCCTAACACCCGGGGCCAACGTCCTGACTTTC
few	TRBV5-1	.	11	TRBJ1-2	CASSLDNGYTF	TGCGCCAGCAGCTTGGACAACGGCTACACCTTC
many	TRBV7-2	.	13	TRBJ1-1	CASSFSLNTEAFF	TGTGCCAGCAGCTTCTCTCTGAACACTGAAGCTTTCTTT